This T cell receptor (beta chain) was identified in a study of T cell responses to AZD1222 COVID-19 vaccine. Generated by immunoSEQ multiplex PCR, the TCRdb table keeps only in-frame clones and is missing some. The sample has 65,000 to 85,000 clones, approximately 85% seen once; the top ten hold about 10%. CDR1 GTSNPN and CDR2 SVGIG come from the germline V gene (reference sequence). The CDR3 is 16 residues long. V was pared by 3 bases and J by 2 bases, with 9 bases of the junction left unmatched. V usage is TRBV30 and J usage is TRBJ2-3; TRBD2 agrees at 9 bases. The sequence was obtained from an adult who received the AZD1222 COVID-19 vaccine. This sample comprised peripheral blood, obtained 28 days after the second AZD1222 dose. The chain's CDR3 is CAWSLTTSGFTDTQYF. CDR3 DNA sequence: TGTGCCTGGAGCCTCACGACTAGCGGTTTCACAGATACGCAGTATTTT.